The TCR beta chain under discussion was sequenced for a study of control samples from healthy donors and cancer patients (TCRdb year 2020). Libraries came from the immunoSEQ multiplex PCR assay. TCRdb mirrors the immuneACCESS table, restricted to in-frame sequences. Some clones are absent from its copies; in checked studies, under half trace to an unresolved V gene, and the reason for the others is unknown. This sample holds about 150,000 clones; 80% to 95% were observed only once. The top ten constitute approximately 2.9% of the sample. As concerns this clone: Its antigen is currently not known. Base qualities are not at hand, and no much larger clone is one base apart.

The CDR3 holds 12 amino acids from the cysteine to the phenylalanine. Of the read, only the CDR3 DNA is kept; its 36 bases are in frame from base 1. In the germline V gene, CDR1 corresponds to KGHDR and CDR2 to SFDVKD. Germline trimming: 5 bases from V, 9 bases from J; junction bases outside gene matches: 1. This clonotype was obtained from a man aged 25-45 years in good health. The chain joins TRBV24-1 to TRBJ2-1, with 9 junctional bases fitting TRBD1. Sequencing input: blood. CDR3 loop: CATSVTGGEQFF. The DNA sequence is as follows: TGTGCCACCAGTGTGACAGGGGGTGAGCAGTTCTTC.